This passage covers 26 T cell receptor beta chains from one sample sequenced in a study of cytomegalovirus exposure and HLA in healthy donors (dated by TCRdb to the late 2010s). Receptors were amplified or captured by the immunoSEQ multiplex PCR assay. The multiplex PCR relied on a mix of 60 forward primers for TCR Vbeta segments and 13 reverse primers for TCR Jbeta segments. The clones in this table, taken by TCRdb from immuneACCESS, are in-frame only. Not every clone is retained; where verified, under half of the shortfall comes from an unresolved V gene, and the cause of the rest is unknown. The sample table records some 130,000 clones; around 74% of these occur just once. Roughly 7% of the sample goes to the ten largest clones. Sequencing was done on a sample of PBMCs. All receptors come from a male donor in good health and CMV-seronegative.

This sequence joins TRBV28 and TRBJ2-3; 9 bases line up with TRBD2. Losses at the gene ends were 3 bases for V and 4 bases for J; bases not matched to a gene: 2. Germline V gives CDR1 MDHEN, CDR2 SYDVKM. This CDR3 has 14 amino acids. In DNA, the CDR3 is TGTGCCAGCAGTTTCAGCGGGAGGTCAGATACGCAGTATTTT. Its translation: CASSFSGRSDTQYF.

CDR3: CASRSDRGGNYGYTF. In DNA, the CDR3 is TGTGCCAGCAGGTCGGACAGGGGAGGCAACTATGGCTACACCTTC. The rearrangement uses TRBV2 and TRBJ1-2; 9 bases align to TRBD1. The CDR3 consists of 15 residues. CDR1 and CDR2 (germline): SNHLY, FYNNEI. J was trimmed by 2 bases and V by 6 bases; bases with no gene match: 7.

The genes are TRBV19 and TRBJ1-1, with TRBD1 matching 8 bases. The V gene's germline CDR1 is LNHDA and CDR2 SQIVND (reference sequence). Trimming at V came to 6 bases and at J to 2 bases, leaving 5 bases not matched to a gene. The CDR3 contains 14 residues. CDR3 in amino acids: CASRTTGVNTEAFF. The DNA for the CDR3 is TGTGCCAGTAGGACGACAGGGGTAAACACTGAAGCTTTCTTT.

This clone was seen a single time. The CDR3 nucleotides read TGTGCCAGCAGTTTGACTTCCATGCGGGCAGCCAAAAACATTCAGTACTTC. Protein sequence: CASSLTSMRAAKNIQYF. V gene TRBV28 combines with J gene TRBJ2-4; possible D gene TRBD2, 5 bases. Germline V gives CDR1 MDHEN, CDR2 SYDVKM. The germline V and J ends were trimmed by 3 bases and 0 bases, with 15 bases remaining between them. The CDR3 sequence is 17 residues long.

The chain joins TRBV15 to TRBJ2-2; 12 positions agree with TRBD2. In germline, CDR1 is LNHNV, CDR2 YYDKDF (reference sequence). The CDR3 has 18 residues. The junction had 8 bases not matched to a gene; V was cut back by 0 bases and J by 6 bases. The CDR3: CATSREGSLAGGSGELFF. CDR3 sequence (DNA): TGTGCCACCAGCAGAGAAGGGTCACTAGCGGGGGGTTCCGGGGAGCTGTTTTTT.

The chain has TRBV5-4 and TRBJ2-7; TRBD1 might be the D (6 bases). The V and J ends lost 4 bases and 6 bases respectively, with 17 bases between them. CDR1 is SGHNT, CDR2 YYREEE, per germline (reference sequence). This CDR3 is 14 amino acids long. DNA of the CDR3: TGTGCCAGCAGCCTCACCCTGAGCAGGGGCGAGCAGTACTTC. Its translation is CASSLTLSRGEQYF.

V is TRBV9 and J is TRBJ2-1, with a possible D match to TRBD2 (5 bases). The CDR3 covers 16 residues. V lost 2 bases and J 1 base, leaving 13 bases between the germline ends. The V gene's germline CDR1 is SGDLS and CDR2 YYNGEE. CDR3 in amino acids: CASSVGGLISYNEQFF. The CDR3 nucleotides read TGTGCCAGCAGCGTCGGCGGACTTATATCCTACAATGAGCAGTTCTTC.

The chain has TRBV9 and TRBJ2-3; 8 bases match TRBD2. V shed 4 bases, J shed 3 bases, and the junction held 16 bases outside the gene matches. The CDR3 is 18 amino acids. CDR1 and CDR2 from the germline V gene are SGDLS and YYNGEE. The DNA of the CDR3 is TGTGCCAGCAGCCCCCACCCTTTTAGCGGGGCTATAACAGATACGCAGTATTTT. It yields the protein CASSPHPFSGAITDTQYF.

The rearrangement uses TRBV6-6 and TRBJ2-5; 10 bases are a match to TRBD1. CDR3 length: 15 residues. Per germline, CDR1 MNHNY and CDR2 SVGAGI (reference sequence). The ends lost 6 bases at V and 5 bases at J; junction bases unmatched: 9. The CDR3 nucleotides are TGTGCCAGCAGCCCCGACAGGGGGCGCGGGGAGACCCAGTACTTC. It specifies CASSPDRGRGETQYF.

For the CDR3, the DNA is TGTGCCAGCTCACCACCGGACAGGGGAGGTTATCAGCCCCAGCATTTT. It encodes CASSPPDRGGYQPQHF. V gene TRBV18 combines with J gene TRBJ1-5, with 9 bases matching TRBD1. This CDR3 is 16 amino acids long. The germline CDR1 and CDR2 sequences are KGHSH and LQKENI. Germline trimming cut 0 bases from V and 5 bases from J; bases unmatched to any gene: 5.

This clone was counted once. J is TRBJ1-1 and V is TRBV19; D might be TRBD1 (5 bases). The V end was cut by 4 bases, the J end by 9 bases, with 15 bases between. The CDR3 is made up of 13 amino acids. CDR1 and CDR2 from the germline V gene are LNHDA and SQIVND (reference sequence). CDR3 sequence reads: CASSKKRDSKAFF. The CDR3 DNA reads TGTGCCAGTAGTAAAAAAAGGGACTCCAAAGCTTTCTTT.

A word on this clone: This CDR3 is also generated by other DNA sequences in the sample. This CDR3 is CASSPTGNTEAFF. In DNA form, the CDR3 reads TGTGCCAGCTCACCAACAGGGAACACTGAAGCTTTCTTT. V and J are TRBV18 and TRBJ1-1; TRBD1 is a possible D gene (5 bases). This CDR3 is 13 amino acids long. Trimming took off 2 bases at V and 1 base at J, with 5 bases between the two ends. CDR1 and CDR2 (germline): KGHSH, LQKENI.

This chain links TRBV4-2 with TRBJ1-1, with D perhaps TRBD1 (5 bases). The germline V gene has CDR1 LGHNA and CDR2 YNFKEQ. V was trimmed by 1 base and J by 9 bases, leaving 15 bases between them. The CDR3 runs 14 residues. CDR3 DNA: TGTGCCAGCAGCCAAGGGGAAGGGCAGGGAAAAGCTTTCTTT. Amino acid sequence: CASSQGEGQGKAFF.

The rearrangement links TRBV7-9 to TRBJ2-1; D uncertain. Per germline, CDR1 SEHNR and CDR2 FQNEAQ (reference sequence). V was pared by 0 bases and J by 7 bases, with 4 bases between. This CDR3 has 12 residues. The CDR3, as DNA: TGTGCCAGCAGCTTAGCACGGAATGAGCAGTTCTTC. As protein: CASSLARNEQFF.

This rearrangement joins TRBV7-3 to TRBJ2-1, with TRBD2 identical over 8 bases. Germline V gives CDR1 SGHTA, CDR2 FQGTGA. After removal of 5 bases from V and 1 base from J, the junction contained 7 bases not matched to a gene. This CDR3 has 16 amino acids. The CDR3 sequence: CASSPQRGRSYNEQFF. The CDR3 DNA follows: TGTGCCAGCAGCCCGCAGCGGGGGAGATCCTACAATGAGCAGTTCTTC.

This clone was observed a handful of times. V usage is TRBV5-1 and J usage is TRBJ2-1, with 15 bases identical to TRBD2. CDR3 length: 18 residues. Losses at the gene ends were 4 bases for V and 4 bases for J; bases not matched to a gene: 9. Germline assignment: CDR1 SGHRS and CDR2 YFSETQ. In nucleotides, the CDR3 is TGCGCCAGCAGCCATCGGACTAGCGGGGGGGCGGAGTACAATGAGCAGTTCTTC. This encodes CASSHRTSGGAEYNEQFF.

This rearrangement joins TRBV9 to TRBJ2-5; 10 nucleotides agree with TRBD1. Germline V gene sequence: CDR1 SGDLS, CDR2 YYNGEE. The J segment lost 5 bases and the V segment lost 2 bases, leaving 3 bases of the junction unmatched. The CDR3 sequence is 14 residues long. The CDR3 spells CASSVDRGRETQYF. CDR3 DNA sequence: TGTGCCAGCAGCGTCGACAGGGGGCGGGAGACCCAGTACTTC. Full variable domain (outside the CDR3, taken from reference TRBV9 and TRBJ2-5): DSGVTQTPKHLITATGQRVTLRCSPRSGDLSVYWYQQSLDQGLQFLIQYYNGEERAKGNILERFSAQQFPDLHSELNLSSLELGDSALYFCASSVDRGRETQYFGPGTRLLVL.

The chain has TRBV28 and TRBJ1-2; 9 bases are a match to TRBD1. Germline lookup yields CDR1 MDHEN and CDR2 SYDVKM. The CDR3 runs to 17 residues. V gave up 6 bases and J gave up 5 bases; unmatched junction bases: 16. CDR3: CASRTFRDRDSAYGYTF. DNA of the CDR3: TGTGCCAGCAGGACATTCCGGGACAGGGACAGCGCTTATGGCTACACCTTC.

The rearrangement uses TRBV29-1 and TRBJ1-6; D not resolved. V lost 3 bases to trimming and J lost 9 bases, with 3 bases between them. The CDR3 runs 10 residues. The germline CDR1 and CDR2 sequences are SQVTM and ANQGSEA. The CDR3 here is CSVDGSPLHF. In nucleotides, the CDR3 is TGCAGCGTTGACGGTTCACCCCTCCACTTT.

In regard to this clone: Other DNA sequences of this sample code for an identical CDR3. The chain has TRBV19 and TRBJ1-1; TRBD1 might be the D (6 bases). The V gene lost 2 bases and the J gene lost 1 base, with 11 bases spanning the gap. The germline CDR1 and CDR2 sequences are LNHDA and SQIVND (reference sequence). The CDR3 is made up of 15 amino acids. CDR3: CASSIPGGANTEAFF. The CDR3 DNA reads TGTGCCAGTAGTATACCGGGGGGCGCGAACACTGAAGCTTTCTTT. Full variable domain (missing parts from reference TRBV19 and TRBJ1-1): DGGITQSPKYLFRKEGQNVTLSCEQNLNHDAMYWYRQDPGQGLRLIYYSQIVNDFQKGDIAEGYSVSREKKESFPLTVTSAQKNPTAFYLCASSIPGGANTEAFFGQGTRLTVV.

The chain couples TRBV7-3 to TRBJ1-1; a weak D match, TRBD1 (5 bases). The V end lost 5 bases, the J end lost 4 bases, and 14 bases lay between the germline ends. Per germline, CDR1 SGHTA and CDR2 FQGTGA. The CDR3 extends over 14 amino acids. CDR3 sequence reads: CASSPGGGGTEAFF. CDR3 nucleotides: TGTGCCAGCAGCCCGGGGGGGGGTGGCACTGAAGCTTTCTTT.

This chain uses TRBV7-9 with TRBJ2-1; 9 bases are a match to TRBD2. CDR1 is SEHNR, CDR2 FQNEAQ, per germline (reference sequence). J lost 3 bases, V lost 4 bases, and 10 bases had no gene match. The CDR3 is 17 residues long. The CDR3, as DNA: TGTGCCAGCAGCTCAAATTCAGGGCGGGGGGGCTACAATGAGCAGTTCTTC. Protein sequence: CASSSNSGRGGYNEQFF.

This chain connects TRBV7-9 to TRBJ2-1; TRBD1 might be the D (5 bases). The length of the CDR3 is 15 residues. V lost 5 bases to trimming and J lost 3 bases, with 14 bases between them. Per the germline V gene, CDR1 is SEHNR and CDR2 is FQNEAQ (reference sequence). This CDR3 reads CASSRSLDSYNEQFF. CDR3 nucleotides: TGTGCCAGCAGCCGATCTCTAGACAGCTACAATGAGCAGTTCTTC.

The chain has TRBV30 and TRBJ2-7; 11 bases fit TRBD1. The CDR3 covers 14 residues. Germline V gene lookup returns CDR1 GTSNPN and CDR2 SVGIG (reference sequence). The V gene end was trimmed by 3 bases and the J gene end by 7 bases; junction bases not matched to a gene: 8. The CDR3, as DNA: TGTGCCTGGAGGGGGGACAGGGGGTCTCAGGAGCAGTACTTC. Its translation is CAWRGDRGSQEQYF.

This sequence joins TRBV10-3 and TRBJ1-2; D gene ambiguous. Trimming took off 3 bases at V and 0 bases at J, with 5 bases between the two ends. The CDR3 is 13 amino acids. Germline V gene sequence: CDR1 ENHRY, CDR2 SYGVKD. Here the CDR3 reads CAISETANYGYTF. Here the CDR3 DNA reads TGTGCCATCAGTGAAACGGCTAACTATGGCTACACCTTC.

V and J are TRBV29-1 and TRBJ1-2; D may be TRBD1 (5 bases). This CDR3 is 11 amino acids long. Germline V CDR1 and CDR2: SQVTM, ANQGSEA. V was cut by 6 bases and J by 4 bases, with 9 bases left in between. CDR3 DNA sequence: TGCAGCGTGGGGGGTATCTATGGCTACACCTTC. Its translation: CSVGGIYGYTF.